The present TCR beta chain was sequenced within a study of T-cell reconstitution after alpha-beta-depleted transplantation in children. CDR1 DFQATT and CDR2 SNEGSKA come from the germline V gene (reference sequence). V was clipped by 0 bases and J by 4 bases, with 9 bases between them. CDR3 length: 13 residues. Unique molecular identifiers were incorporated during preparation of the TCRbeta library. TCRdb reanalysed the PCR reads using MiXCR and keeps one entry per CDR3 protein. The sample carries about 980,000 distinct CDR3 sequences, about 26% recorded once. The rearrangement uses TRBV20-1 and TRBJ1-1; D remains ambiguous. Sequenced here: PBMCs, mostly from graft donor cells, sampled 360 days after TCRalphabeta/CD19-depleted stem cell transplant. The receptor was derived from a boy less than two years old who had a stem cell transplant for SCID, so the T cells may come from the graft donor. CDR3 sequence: CSAREYGGTEAFF. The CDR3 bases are TGCAGTGCTAGAGAGTATGGAGGCACTGAAGCTTTCTTT.